The clone carrying this T cell receptor beta chain was seen repeatedly, ten times or more. The antigen remains unidentified. This entry comes from a study of T cells in Graves' hyperthyroidism and ophthalmopathy. Study-level points and caveats: The model predicted ophthalmopathy a median around 6.5 months before onset.

What was amplified from RNA transcripts were TCR beta CDR3 regions. The TCR CDR3 first-round RT-PCR relied on the HTBI primer set. TCRdb redid the calling of the multiplex PCR reads with MiXCR, one entry per CDR3 protein. The data contain hundreds of thousands of distinct CDR3 sequences, more than 12% of them singletons. Germline V gene lookup returns CDR1 MDHEN and CDR2 SYDVKM. This CDR3 is built from 15 residues. V lost 2 bases and J 3 bases, leaving 13 bases between the germline ends. Hyperthyroidism had been newly diagnosed in patients aged 18 to 65, and its duration was under 2 months. Lactation, pregnancy, other autoimmune disease or uncontrolled infection led to exclusion of patients. Approximately 10 ml of fresh peripheral blood supplied the PBMCs.

This TCR came from a woman aged 25 to 39 with Graves' hyperthyroidism. The chain is built from TRBV28 and TRBJ1-2, with D maybe TRBD1 (6 bases). The sequencing input was blood. Here the CDR3 reads CASSLMAGVDYGYTF. The CDR3 coding sequence is TGTGCCAGCAGTTTAATGGCAGGGGTAGACTATGGCTACACCTTC.